The 15 T cell receptor beta chains listed next were all sequenced from one sample in a study of persistence of HIV-infected CD4 T cells. The libraries were made with immunoSEQ version 4 in survey mode. Sequencing used immunoSEQ multiplex PCR; TCRdb keeps in-frame clones, though not all of them. Here the sample spans 35,000 to 40,000 clones, 65% to 85% being singletons. The stimulus was lysate of CMV-infected fibroblasts, about 10 ug/mL. Sorted nonresponding memory CD4+ T cells were CD40L-negative, CD69-negative, CD45RO-high. No antigen has been identified for these receptors. The input for sequencing was CD4+ T cells sorted from PBMCs after roughly 18-hour stimulation, taken from a patient who received antiretroviral therapy. The source is an adult man with HIV who was CMV-seropositive.

The CDR3 protein is CSARDRVTQYF. Here the CDR3 DNA reads TGCAGTGCTAGAGATAGAGTGACCCAGTACTTC. The chain couples TRBV20-1 to TRBJ2-5; D gene unclear. Trimming removed 0 bases at V and 7 bases at J, with 6 bases between. Germline CDR1 reads DFQATT; CDR2 reads SNEGSKA (reference sequence). The CDR3 has 11 amino acids.

The chain employs TRBV6-5 and TRBJ1-1, with D possibly being TRBD1 (6 bases). The CDR3 extends over 15 amino acids. Trimming took 0 bases from V and 0 from J, leaving 8 bases between them. The germline V gene has CDR1 MNHEY and CDR2 SVGAGI. CDR3 sequence: CASSYSGGMNTEAFF. The CDR3 bases are TGTGCCAGCAGTTACTCCGGGGGCATGAACACTGAAGCTTTCTTT.

The chain employs TRBV4-1 and TRBJ1-6; D not certain. Germline CDR1 MGHRA, CDR2 YSYEKL. This CDR3 is built from 18 residues. V was cut by 0 bases and J by 4 bases, with 16 bases left in between. The CDR3: CASSQDLETLPYNSPLHF. CDR3 nucleotides: TGCGCCAGCAGCCAAGATCTTGAGACACTTCCTTATAATTCACCCCTCCACTTT.

V is TRBV6-5 and J is TRBJ2-7, with 9 bases matching TRBD2. This CDR3 region has 13 residues. V shed 10 bases and J 4 bases; nucleotides not matched to a gene: 8. The germline V gene encodes CDR1 MNHEY and CDR2 SVGAGI. CDR3 nucleotide sequence: TGTGCCACTGCTCGGCGGGGGGGTTACGAGCAGTACTTC. It specifies CATARRGGYEQYF.

This clone turned up a few times. The chain couples TRBV5-8 to TRBJ2-1; TRBD2 agrees at 14 bases. Germline loops: CDR1 SGHTS, CDR2 YDEGEE. This CDR3 spans 15 amino acids. The trim removed 4 bases at V and 8 bases at J, leaving 5 bases unmatched. The CDR3 region is CASSPGLAGADEQFF. Written as DNA, the CDR3 is TGTGCCAGCAGCCCGGGACTAGCGGGGGCAGATGAGCAGTTCTTC.

V usage is TRBV6-2 or TRBV6-3 and J usage is TRBJ2-7, with 10 bases lining up with TRBD1. CDR1 is MNHEY and CDR2 is SVGEGT in the germline V gene. The CDR3 runs 17 residues. Trimming at V came to 6 bases and at J to 3 bases, leaving 14 bases not matched to a gene. CDR3 sequence: CASSPTGTGDGHYEQYF. The CDR3 DNA reads TGTGCCAGCAGCCCTACCGGGACAGGGGATGGTCACTACGAGCAGTACTTC.

The chain recombines TRBV6-1 with TRBJ2-7, with D maybe TRBD1 (5 bases). The V end was cut by 4 bases, the J end by 5 bases, with 21 bases between. This CDR3 region has 16 residues. Germline V lookup: CDR1 MNHNS, CDR2 SASEGT. The CDR3 reads CASSVAAGQGLHEQYF. The DNA of the CDR3 is TGTGCCAGCAGTGTCGCGGCCGGGCAGGGTCTCCACGAGCAGTACTTC.

This chain uses TRBV10-3 with TRBJ2-7; 7 bases map to TRBD1. The CDR3 is 13 residues long. V shed 10 bases, J shed 5 bases, and the junction held 11 bases outside the gene matches. CDR1 and CDR2 from the germline V gene are ENHRY and SYGVKD. In DNA form, the CDR3 reads TGTGCCACTTGGACAGGCTCGGGAAACGAGCAGTACTTC. Protein product: CATWTGSGNEQYF.

The chain combines TRBV7-9 with TRBJ1-1, with unresolved D. V was pared by 3 bases and J by 0 bases, with 8 bases between. Germline V CDR1 and CDR2: SEHNR, FQNEAQ (reference sequence). The CDR3 sequence is 14 residues long. Here the CDR3 reads CASSFRNLNTEAFF. CDR3 DNA: TGTGCCAGCAGCTTTAGGAACTTGAACACTGAAGCTTTCTTT.

V gene TRBV7-2 combines with J gene TRBJ1-2; D ambiguous. V lost 1 base and J 0 bases, leaving 9 bases between the germline ends. The CDR3 extends over 15 amino acids. The germline CDR1 and CDR2 sequences are SGHTA and FQGNSA. CDR3 coding DNA: TGTGCCAGCAGCTTAGGAGTAGGGCCTAACTATGGCTACACCTTC. As protein: CASSLGVGPNYGYTF.

CDR3 loop: CASSGQVQVTDTQYF. In DNA, the CDR3 is TGTGCCAGCAGTGGACAGGTCCAAGTCACAGATACGCAGTATTTT. The chain couples TRBV25-1 to TRBJ2-3; D possibly corresponds to TRBD1 (6 bases). Germline V gene lookup returns CDR1 MGHDK and CDR2 SYGVNS. The length of the CDR3 is 15 residues. The V gene lost 4 bases and the J gene lost 2 bases, with 13 bases spanning the gap.

The chain combines TRBV5-1 with TRBJ1-2; D is perhaps TRBD1 (5 bases). The CDR3 is 14 residues long. Germline V CDR1 and CDR2: SGHRS, YFSETQ. V was pared by 4 bases and J by 2 bases, with 12 bases between. In DNA form, the CDR3 reads TGCGCCAGCAGCCCTCAGGGAGAGAACTATGGCTACACCTTC. Encoded protein: CASSPQGENYGYTF.

This clone was observed a handful of times. The genes are TRBV28 and TRBJ2-1; 9 bases align to TRBD1. The V segment lost 8 bases and the J segment 5 bases; nucleotides outside the gene matches: 4. The germline gives CDR1 MDHEN, CDR2 SYDVKM. The CDR3 is 13 amino acids. CDR3 amino acids: CASVQGANNEQFF. The CDR3 nucleotides read TGTGCCAGCGTACAGGGGGCGAACAATGAGCAGTTCTTC.

The J gene is TRBJ2-1, the V gene TRBV4-1; D unresolved. CDR3 size: 13 residues. Germline V gene data show CDR1 as MGHRA and CDR2 as YSYEKL. V was pared by 1 base and J by 7 bases, with 8 bases between. CDR3 residues: CASSQGWINEQFF. CDR3 bases: TGCGCCAGCAGCCAAGGTTGGATAAATGAGCAGTTCTTC.

This rearrangement joins TRBV2 to TRBJ1-4; D might be TRBD1 (6 bases). This CDR3 contains 15 residues. Per the germline V gene, CDR1 is SNHLY and CDR2 is FYNNEI. The V gene lost 11 bases and the J gene lost 0 bases, with 16 bases spanning the gap. CDR3 in DNA: TGTGCCGGGGGCCAGGACCTTGCAACTAATGAAAAACTGTTTTTT. It is translated as CAGGQDLATNEKLFF.